A selection of T cell receptor beta chains follows, all from one sample in a study of T cell changes during pregnancy in multiple sclerosis. TCRdb's copy holds only in-frame clones and misses some; the assay was immunoSEQ multiplex PCR. The data show about 68,000 clones, 90% seen once. The sequencing here drew on peripheral blood, taken in the third trimester of pregnancy. The receptors here all came from a female donor with multiple sclerosis, enrolled in a pregnancy study. Each CDR3 is given with its conserved first and last residue. The D gene is left open where the match is weak. Size is stated for part of the rows, as once, few or many counts, or as a class when the clone is expanded.

d_call	clone_size	v_call	j_call	cdr3_nt	cdr3_aa
NA	NA	TRBV19	TRBJ1-2	TGTGCCAGTAGTATAGACAGGGCGCGACACGGCTATGGCTACACCTTC	CASSIDRARHGYGYTF
NA	NA	TRBV5-6	TRBJ1-4	TGTGCCAGCAGCGACCTGACAGCAACTAATGAAAAACTGTTTTTT	CASSDLTATNEKLFF
NA	NA	TRBV2	TRBJ2-5	TGTGCCAGCAGTCAGCGTCCCGTAAGTGAGGGCGAGACCCAGTACTTC	CASSQRPVSEGETQYF
NA	NA	TRBV30	TRBJ2-7	TGTGCCTGGAGTGTACTTCCCCGAAGGGGCGAGCAGTACTTC	CAWSVLPRRGEQYF
NA	once	TRBV5-4	TRBJ2-2	TGTGCCAGCAGCTTGAATGAGGGCCGTTACACCGGGGAGCTGTTTTTT	CASSLNEGRYTGELFF
TRBD1	NA	TRBV30	TRBJ1-1	TGTGCCTGGAGTGTTCAGGGGGATACTGAAGCTTTCTTT	CAWSVQGDTEAFF
NA	NA	TRBV6-6	TRBJ1-2	TGTGCCAGCAGTTACTCTGAACAGCTTAACTATGGCTACACCTTC	CASSYSEQLNYGYTF
TRBD1	NA	TRBV5-6	TRBJ2-1	TGTGCCAGCAGCTTCCGGGACAGCTCCTACAATGAGCAGTTCTTC	CASSFRDSSYNEQFF
NA	NA	TRBV18	TRBJ1-1	TGTGCCAGCTCATTGAGAGAGGGCGGGGTTGAAGCTTTCTTT	CASSLREGGVEAFF
TRBD2	NA	TRBV5-1	TRBJ2-2	TGCGCCAGCAGCTCGCGGCCTAGCGGGGGCGGGGAGCTGTTTTTT	CASSSRPSGGGELFF
NA	NA	TRBV5-6	TRBJ1-5	TGTGCCAGCAGCTTTACAGGACAGCTCAATCAGCCCCAGCATTTT	CASSFTGQLNQPQHF
TRBD2	NA	TRBV10-3	TRBJ2-3	TGTGCCATCAGCGCCCGGACTAGCGGTATCACAGATACGCAGTATTTT	CAISARTSGITDTQYF
TRBD2	NA	TRBV6-1	TRBJ2-2	TGTGCCAGCAGTGCCCGGGAGGGAAGCACCGGGGAGCTGTTTTTT	CASSAREGSTGELFF
NA	NA	TRBV5-4	TRBJ2-7	TGTGCCAGCAGCCTGGACCTAGCGACCGCCTACGAGCAGTACTTC	CASSLDLATAYEQYF
TRBD1	NA	TRBV5-1	TRBJ2-7	TGCGCCAGCAGCTTGGACCGGGACAGAATAGCCGACGAGCAGTACTTC	CASSLDRDRIADEQYF
NA	once	TRBV2	TRBJ2-7	TGTGCCAGTGGAGGGTTCACCTACGAGCAGTACTTC	CASGGFTYEQYF
TRBD2	NA	TRBV19	TRBJ2-4	TGTGCCAGTAGTAGAGCGGGGGACGGTTCCAAAAACATTCAGTACTTC	CASSRAGDGSKNIQYF
NA	NA	TRBV5-6	TRBJ1-5	TGTGCCAGCAGAAAATGGGGGGTCCAGCCCCAGCATTTT	CASRKWGVQPQHF
NA	once	TRBV11-2	TRBJ2-1	TGTGCCAGCAGCGGTCGGGACATCTCCTACAATGAGCAGTTCTTC	CASSGRDISYNEQFF
NA	NA	TRBV19	TRBJ1-1	TGTGCCAGTAGTATTATCGGGGGGCATTTGAACACTGAAGCTTTCTTT	CASSIIGGHLNTEAFF
TRBD2	NA	TRBV27	TRBJ2-3	TGTGCCAGCAGTTTATCTCCCTGGCGGGGGGACACAGATACGCAGTATTTT	CASSLSPWRGDTDTQYF
NA	NA	TRBV18	TRBJ2-5	TGTGCCAGCTCAAGACAGTACCTGGGTGAGACCCAGTACTTC	CASSRQYLGETQYF
NA	NA	TRBV7-2	TRBJ1-5	TGTGCCAGCAGCACCTATATTGGGGGGTCCGCGAAACATTTT	CASSTYIGGSAKHF
NA	NA	TRBV4-3	TRBJ2-5	TGCGCCAGCAGCCAAGATTCGGGGGGCCTTCAAGAGACCCAGTACTTC	CASSQDSGGLQETQYF
NA	NA	TRBV11-3	TRBJ2-7	TGTGCCAGCAGCTTACAGGGAGGCGAGCAGTACTTC	CASSLQGGEQYF
NA	NA	TRBV7-9	TRBJ2-7	TGTGCCAGCAGCCCGAGGAATACCCCCTACGAGCAGTACTTC	CASSPRNTPYEQYF
NA	NA	TRBV29-1	TRBJ2-2	TGCAGCGTTGAAGAAATGGGGCGCGGCACCGGGGAGCTGTTTTTT	CSVEEMGRGTGELFF
TRBD1	NA	TRBV7-6	TRBJ1-1	TGTGCCAGCAGCCCCCGGACAGGGATGAACACTGAAGCTTTCTTT	CASSPRTGMNTEAFF
NA	NA	TRBV15	TRBJ2-1	TGTGCCACCAGCAGGGGAGGAGGCGGGTCTAGCGGACAGACGAATGAGCAGTTCTTC	CATSRGGGGSSGQTNEQFF
TRBD1	once	TRBV5-4	TRBJ2-3	TGTGCCAGCAGCTTGGAGGGACAGAGAAGTGATACGCAGTATTTT	CASSLEGQRSDTQYF
TRBD1	NA	TRBV27	TRBJ2-5	TGTGCCAGCAGACGACAGGGGTCAGAGACCCAGTACTTC	CASRRQGSETQYF
TRBD1	NA	TRBV27	TRBJ2-7	TGTGCCAGCAGGCCGACAACGGGACAGGGGGGTTTGAGTGAGCAGTACTTC	CASRPTTGQGGLSEQYF
TRBD2	NA	TRBV27	TRBJ2-7	TGTGCCAGCAGTTTACGGTGGCTAGCGGGAGCCCTAACCTACGAGCAGTACTTC	CASSLRWLAGALTYEQYF
TRBD1	NA	TRBV5-8	TRBJ2-4	TGTGCCAGCAGGCCAGGGGGCAAGGACATTCAGTACTTC	CASRPGGKDIQYF
TRBD2	NA	TRBV10-2	TRBJ2-1	TGCGCCAGCAGTGCTAGCGGGTTGGGCAATGAGCAGTTCTTC	CASSASGLGNEQFF
NA	NA	TRBV7-2	TRBJ1-1	TGTGCCAGCAGCCCAGTCGTAGGAGGGAACACTGAAGCTTTCTTT	CASSPVVGGNTEAFF
TRBD2	NA	TRBV7-3	TRBJ2-5	TGTGCCAGCAGCGCTAGCGGGGGGACTGGAGTGGAGACCCAGTACTTC	CASSASGGTGVETQYF
TRBD1	NA	TRBV7-2	TRBJ1-1	TGTGCCAGCAGCTTAGGGACAGGGGTGAACACTGAAGCTTTCTTT	CASSLGTGVNTEAFF
TRBD2	NA	TRBV11-3	TRBJ2-1	TGTGCCAGCAGCCCTAGCGGGAGGGCACCGACCACCTACAATGAGCAGTTCTTC	CASSPSGRAPTTYNEQFF
NA	NA	TRBV7-6	TRBJ2-7	TGTGCCAGCAGCTCTAGCGAAAACTCCTACGAGCAGTACTTC	CASSSSENSYEQYF
NA	once	TRBV19	TRBJ1-1	TGTGCCAGTAGTACCCGGGGGACTGAAGCTTTCTTT	CASSTRGTEAFF
NA	NA	TRBV21-1	TRBJ1-6	TGTGCCAGCAGCAAAGATCAGGGGGCTTTATGTTCACCCCTCCACTTT	CASSKDQGALCSPLHF
NA	NA	TRBV25-1	TRBJ2-1	TGTGCCAGCAGTGAATTCACTAGCTACAATGAGCAGTTCTTC	CASSEFTSYNEQFF
NA	NA	TRBV9	TRBJ1-3	TGTGCCAGCAGCGCACAACTAATCTCTGGAAACACCATATATTTT	CASSAQLISGNTIYF
TRBD1	NA	TRBV4-3	TRBJ1-2	TGCGCCAGCAGCCGAGAACAGGGGAACTATGGCTACACCTTC	CASSREQGNYGYTF
TRBD1	NA	TRBV10-3	TRBJ1-2	TGTGCCATCAGTGTAGGGACAGGGACTGCCTATGGCTACACCTTC	CAISVGTGTAYGYTF
TRBD1	NA	TRBV6-5	TRBJ1-1	TGTGCCAGCAGACCCGGACAGGGAATGAAAGCTTTCTTT	CASRPGQGMKAFF
NA	NA	TRBV6-5	TRBJ1-2	TGTGCCAGCAGTCCCCAGGGGTTCGATGGCTACACCTTC	CASSPQGFDGYTF
TRBD1	NA	TRBV15	TRBJ2-7	TGTGCCACCAGCAGGGACAGGGGGCGCGAGCAGTACTTC	CATSRDRGREQYF
NA	NA	TRBV27	TRBJ1-1	TGTGCCAGCAGTTCGACAGACACATTGAACACTGAAGCTTTCTTT	CASSSTDTLNTEAFF
NA	NA	TRBV5-4	TRBJ1-2	TGTGCCAGCAGCTTGGACAGCCCTTGGGGCTACACCTTC	CASSLDSPWGYTF
NA	NA	TRBV30	TRBJ2-5	TGTGCCTGGAGGATGGGGGGTCAGACCCAGTACTTC	CAWRMGGQTQYF
TRBD1	NA	TRBV6-1	TRBJ1-1	TGTGCCAGCAGTGAAGACGGCGGGACAGGGGGCGCGAGTGCGTATCTATTT	CASSEDGGTGGASAYLF
TRBD1	NA	TRBV30	TRBJ1-4	TGTGCCTGGGACAGGGGTATCTCAACTAATGAAAAACTGTTTTTT	CAWDRGISTNEKLFF
TRBD2	NA	TRBV10-3	TRBJ2-1	TGTGCCATCAGTGAGTCAGCAGGGCTAGCGGATAACTACAATGAGCAGTTCTTC	CAISESAGLADNYNEQFF